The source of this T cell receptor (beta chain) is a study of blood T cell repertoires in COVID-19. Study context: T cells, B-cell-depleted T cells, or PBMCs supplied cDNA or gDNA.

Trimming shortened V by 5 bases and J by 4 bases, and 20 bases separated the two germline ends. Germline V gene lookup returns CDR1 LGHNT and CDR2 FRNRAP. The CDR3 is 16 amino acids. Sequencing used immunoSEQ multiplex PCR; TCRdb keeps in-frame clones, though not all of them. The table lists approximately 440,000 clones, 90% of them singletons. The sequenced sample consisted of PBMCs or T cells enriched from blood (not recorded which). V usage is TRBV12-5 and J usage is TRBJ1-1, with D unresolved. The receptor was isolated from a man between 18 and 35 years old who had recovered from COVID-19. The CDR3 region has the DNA TGTGCTAGTGGTCCTCCTTGGGGTCGGGGTAGCACTGAAGCTTTCTTT. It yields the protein CASGPPWGRGSTEAFF.